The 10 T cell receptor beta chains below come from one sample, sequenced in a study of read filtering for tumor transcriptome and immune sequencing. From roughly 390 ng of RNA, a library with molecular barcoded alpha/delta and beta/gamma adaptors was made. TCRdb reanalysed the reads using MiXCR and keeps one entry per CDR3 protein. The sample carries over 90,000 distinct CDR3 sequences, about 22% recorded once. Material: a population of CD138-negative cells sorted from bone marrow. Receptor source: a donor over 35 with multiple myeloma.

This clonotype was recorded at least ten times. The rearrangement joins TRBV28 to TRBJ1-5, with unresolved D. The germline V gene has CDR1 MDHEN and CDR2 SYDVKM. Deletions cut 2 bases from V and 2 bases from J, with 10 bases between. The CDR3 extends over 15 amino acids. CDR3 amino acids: CASSLAAFGNQPQHF. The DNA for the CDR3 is TGTGCCAGCAGTTTAGCGGCCTTTGGCAATCAGCCCCAGCATTTT.

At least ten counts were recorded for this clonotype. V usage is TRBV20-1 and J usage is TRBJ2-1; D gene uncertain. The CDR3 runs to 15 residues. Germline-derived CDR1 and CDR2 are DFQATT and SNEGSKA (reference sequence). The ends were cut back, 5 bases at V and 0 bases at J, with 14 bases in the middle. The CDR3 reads CSAPQQRNSYNEQFF. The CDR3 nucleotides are TGCAGTGCTCCCCAGCAGAGGAACTCCTACAATGAGCAGTTCTTC.

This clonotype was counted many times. The CDR3 protein is CASRTDRSVADTQYF. CDR3 bases: TGTGCCAGCAGAACCGACCGTAGTGTTGCCGATACGCAGTATTTT. The chain has TRBV6-1 and TRBJ2-3; D gene ambiguous. CDR3 size: 15 residues. V shed 6 bases and J shed 6 bases, with 19 bases lying between them. Germline lookup yields CDR1 MNHNS and CDR2 SASEGT.

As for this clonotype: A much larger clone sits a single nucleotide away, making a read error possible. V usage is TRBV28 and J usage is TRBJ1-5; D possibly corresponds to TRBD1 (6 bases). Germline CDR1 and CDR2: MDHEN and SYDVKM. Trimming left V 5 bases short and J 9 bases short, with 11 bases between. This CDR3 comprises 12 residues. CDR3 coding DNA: TGTGCCAGCAGTCCCAGGGGTGGGCCCCAGCATTTT. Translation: CASSPRGGPQHF.

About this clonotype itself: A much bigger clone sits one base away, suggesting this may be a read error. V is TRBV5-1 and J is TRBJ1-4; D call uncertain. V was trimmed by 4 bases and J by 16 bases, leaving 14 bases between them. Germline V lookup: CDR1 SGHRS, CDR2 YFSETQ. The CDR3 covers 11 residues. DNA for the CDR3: TGCGCCAGCAGCACCACAGATACGCAGTTTTTT. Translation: CASSTTDTQFF.

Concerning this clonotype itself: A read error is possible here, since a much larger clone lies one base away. CDR3 region: CATTGTSYEQYF. CDR3 DNA: TGTGCCACAACCGGGACGAGCTACGAGCAGTACTTC. This sequence joins TRBV28 and TRBJ2-7; D possibly uses TRBD1 or TRBD2 (5 bases each). This CDR3 is built from 12 residues. Germline loops: CDR1 MDHEN, CDR2 SYDVKM. Trimming cost V 10 bases and J 3 bases, with 13 bases left between them.

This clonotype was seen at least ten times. CDR3 in DNA: TGTGCCGGCCGGGGGCCGAACACCGGGGAGCTGTTTTTT. Translating gives CAGRGPNTGELFF. This rearrangement joins TRBV12-3 or TRBV12-4 to TRBJ2-2; D might be TRBD1 or TRBD2, each matching 6 bases. Trimming cost V 11 bases and J 0 bases, with 10 bases left between them. This CDR3 comprises 13 residues.

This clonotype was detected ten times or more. This chain's CDR3 is CSAQGQGIYEQYF. In DNA, the CDR3 is TGCAGCGCCCAAGGACAGGGGATTTACGAGCAGTACTTC. The V and J genes are TRBV29-1 and TRBJ2-7; TRBD1 matches 9 bases. The V segment lost 7 bases and the J segment 4 bases; nucleotides outside the gene matches: 8. CDR3 length equals 13 residues. Looked up from germline, CDR1 is SQVTM and CDR2 is ANQGSEA.

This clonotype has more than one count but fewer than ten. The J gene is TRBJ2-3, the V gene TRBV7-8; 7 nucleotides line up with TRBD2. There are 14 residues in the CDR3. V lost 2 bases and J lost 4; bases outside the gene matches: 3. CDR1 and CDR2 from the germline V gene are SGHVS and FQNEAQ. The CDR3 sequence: CASSLYRGADTQYF. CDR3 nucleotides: TGTGCCAGCAGCTTATACCGGGGGGCAGATACGCAGTATTTT.

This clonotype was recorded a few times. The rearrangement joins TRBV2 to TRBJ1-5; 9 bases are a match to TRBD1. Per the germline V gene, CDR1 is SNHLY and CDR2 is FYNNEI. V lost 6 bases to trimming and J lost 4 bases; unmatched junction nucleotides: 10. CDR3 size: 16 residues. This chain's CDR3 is CASRQQGAGLNQPQHF. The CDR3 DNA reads TGTGCCAGCAGACAACAGGGGGCCGGGTTGAATCAGCCCCAGCATTTT.